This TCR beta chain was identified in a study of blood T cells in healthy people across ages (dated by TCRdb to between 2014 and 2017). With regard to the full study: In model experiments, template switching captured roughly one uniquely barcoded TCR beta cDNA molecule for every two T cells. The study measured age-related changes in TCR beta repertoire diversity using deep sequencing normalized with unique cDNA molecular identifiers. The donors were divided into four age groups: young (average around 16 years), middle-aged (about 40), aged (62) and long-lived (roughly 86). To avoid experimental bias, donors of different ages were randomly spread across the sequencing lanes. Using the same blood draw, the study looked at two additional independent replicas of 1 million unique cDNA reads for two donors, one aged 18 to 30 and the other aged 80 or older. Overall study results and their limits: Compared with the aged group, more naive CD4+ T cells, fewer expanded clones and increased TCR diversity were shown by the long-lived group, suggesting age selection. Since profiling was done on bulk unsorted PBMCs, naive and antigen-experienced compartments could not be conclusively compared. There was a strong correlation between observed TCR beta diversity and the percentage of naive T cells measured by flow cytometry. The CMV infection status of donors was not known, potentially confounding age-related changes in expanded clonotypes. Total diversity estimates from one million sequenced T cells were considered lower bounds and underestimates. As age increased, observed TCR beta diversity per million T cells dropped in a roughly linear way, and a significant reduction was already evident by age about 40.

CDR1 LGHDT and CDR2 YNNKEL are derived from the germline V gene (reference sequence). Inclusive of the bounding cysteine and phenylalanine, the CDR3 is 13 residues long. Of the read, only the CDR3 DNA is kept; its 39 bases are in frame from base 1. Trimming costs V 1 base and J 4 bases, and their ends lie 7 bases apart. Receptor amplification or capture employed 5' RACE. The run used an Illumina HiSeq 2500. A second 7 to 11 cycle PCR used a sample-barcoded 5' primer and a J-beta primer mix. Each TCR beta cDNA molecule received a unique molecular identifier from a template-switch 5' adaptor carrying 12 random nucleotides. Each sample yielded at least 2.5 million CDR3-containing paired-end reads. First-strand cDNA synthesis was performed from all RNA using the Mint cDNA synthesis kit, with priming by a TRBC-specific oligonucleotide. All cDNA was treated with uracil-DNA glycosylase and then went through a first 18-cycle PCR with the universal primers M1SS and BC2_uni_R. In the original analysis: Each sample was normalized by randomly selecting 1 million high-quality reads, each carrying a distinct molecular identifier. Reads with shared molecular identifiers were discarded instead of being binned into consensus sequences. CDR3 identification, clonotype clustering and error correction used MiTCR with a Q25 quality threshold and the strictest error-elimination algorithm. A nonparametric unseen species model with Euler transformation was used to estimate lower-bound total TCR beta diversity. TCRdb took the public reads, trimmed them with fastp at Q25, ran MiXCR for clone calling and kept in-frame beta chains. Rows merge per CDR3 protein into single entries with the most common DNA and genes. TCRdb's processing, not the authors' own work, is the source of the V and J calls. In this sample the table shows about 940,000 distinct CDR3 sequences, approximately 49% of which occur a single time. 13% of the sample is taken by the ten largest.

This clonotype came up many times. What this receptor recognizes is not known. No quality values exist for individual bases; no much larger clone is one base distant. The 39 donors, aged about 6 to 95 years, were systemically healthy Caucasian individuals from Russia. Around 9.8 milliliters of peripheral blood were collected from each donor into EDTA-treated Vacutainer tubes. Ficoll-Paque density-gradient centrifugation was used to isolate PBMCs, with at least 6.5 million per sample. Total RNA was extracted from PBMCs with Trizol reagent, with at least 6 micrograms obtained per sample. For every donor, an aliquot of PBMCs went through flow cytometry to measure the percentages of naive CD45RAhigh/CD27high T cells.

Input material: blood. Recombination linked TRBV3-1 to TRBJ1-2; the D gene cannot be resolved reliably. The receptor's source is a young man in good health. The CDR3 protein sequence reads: CASSQGVAYGYTF. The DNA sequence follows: TGTGCCAGCAGCCAAGGAGTAGCCTATGGCTACACCTTC. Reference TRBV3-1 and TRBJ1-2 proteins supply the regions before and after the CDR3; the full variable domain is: DTAVSQTPKYLVTQMGNDKSIKCEQNLGHDTMYWYKQDSKKFLKIMFSYNNKELIINETVPNRFSPKSPDKAHLNLHINSLELGDSAVYFCASSQGVAYGYTFGSGTRLTVV.